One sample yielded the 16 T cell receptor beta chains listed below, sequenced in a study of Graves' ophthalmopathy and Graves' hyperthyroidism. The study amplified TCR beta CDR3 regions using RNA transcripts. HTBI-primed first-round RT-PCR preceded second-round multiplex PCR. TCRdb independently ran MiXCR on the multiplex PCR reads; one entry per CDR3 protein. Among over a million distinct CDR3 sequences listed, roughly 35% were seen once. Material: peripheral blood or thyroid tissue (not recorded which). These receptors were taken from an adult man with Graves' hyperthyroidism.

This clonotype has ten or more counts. The CDR3 reads CASRRTGTAYEQYF. Written as DNA, the CDR3 is TGTGCCAGCAGACGAACAGGGACAGCCTACGAGCAGTACTTC. This chain connects TRBV7-2 to TRBJ2-7; 7 bases fit TRBD1. CDR1 SGHTA and CDR2 FQGNSA come from the germline V gene. The CDR3 has 14 amino acids. Unmatched junction bases numbered 7, after V lost 6 bases and J lost 2 bases.

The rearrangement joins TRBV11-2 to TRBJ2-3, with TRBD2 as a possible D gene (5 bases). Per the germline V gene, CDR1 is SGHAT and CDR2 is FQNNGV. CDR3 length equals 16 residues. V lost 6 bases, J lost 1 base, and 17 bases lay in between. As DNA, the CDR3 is TGTGCCAGCAGTGAGGGTGTGGGGATCGGCACAGATACGCAGTATTTT. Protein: CASSEGVGIGTDTQYF.

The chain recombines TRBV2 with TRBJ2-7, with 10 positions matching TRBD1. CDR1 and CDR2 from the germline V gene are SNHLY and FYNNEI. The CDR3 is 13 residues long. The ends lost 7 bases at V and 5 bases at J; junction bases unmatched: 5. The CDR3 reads CASNGDRGDEQYF. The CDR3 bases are TGTGCCAGCAATGGGGACAGGGGTGACGAGCAGTACTTC.

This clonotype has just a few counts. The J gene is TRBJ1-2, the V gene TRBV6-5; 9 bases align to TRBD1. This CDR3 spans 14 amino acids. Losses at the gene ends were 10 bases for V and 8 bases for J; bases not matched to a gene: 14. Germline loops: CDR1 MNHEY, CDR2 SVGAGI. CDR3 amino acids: CANTQGTGRGGYTF. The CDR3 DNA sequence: TGTGCCAACACCCAAGGGACAGGGAGAGGGGGCTACACCTTC.

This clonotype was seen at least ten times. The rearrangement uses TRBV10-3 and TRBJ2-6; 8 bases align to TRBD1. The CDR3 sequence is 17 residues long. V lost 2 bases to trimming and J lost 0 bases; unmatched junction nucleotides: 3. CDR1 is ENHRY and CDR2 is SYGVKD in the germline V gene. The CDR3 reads CAISEGQGSSGANVLTF. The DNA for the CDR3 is TGTGCCATCAGTGAGGGACAGGGAAGCTCTGGGGCCAACGTCCTGACTTTC.

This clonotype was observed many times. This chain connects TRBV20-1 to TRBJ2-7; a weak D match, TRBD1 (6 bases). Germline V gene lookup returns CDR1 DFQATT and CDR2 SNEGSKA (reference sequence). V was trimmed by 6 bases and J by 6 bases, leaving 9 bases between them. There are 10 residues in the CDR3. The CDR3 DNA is TGCAGTGCAGGACAGCTCGAGCAGTACTTC. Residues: CSAGQLEQYF.

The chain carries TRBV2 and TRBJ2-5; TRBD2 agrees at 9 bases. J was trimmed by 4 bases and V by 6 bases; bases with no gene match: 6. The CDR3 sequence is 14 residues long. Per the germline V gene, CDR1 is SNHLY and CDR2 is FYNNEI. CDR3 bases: TGTGCCAGCAGGGCGGAACTAGCGGGAGAGACCCAGTACTTC. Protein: CASRAELAGETQYF.

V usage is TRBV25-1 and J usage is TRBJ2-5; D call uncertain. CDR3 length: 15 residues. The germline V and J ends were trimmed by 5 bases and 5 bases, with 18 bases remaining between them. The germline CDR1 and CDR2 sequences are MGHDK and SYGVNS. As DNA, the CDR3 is TGTGCCAGCAGTCACCGGCAATCGTATGATGAGACCCAGTACTTC. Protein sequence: CASSHRQSYDETQYF.

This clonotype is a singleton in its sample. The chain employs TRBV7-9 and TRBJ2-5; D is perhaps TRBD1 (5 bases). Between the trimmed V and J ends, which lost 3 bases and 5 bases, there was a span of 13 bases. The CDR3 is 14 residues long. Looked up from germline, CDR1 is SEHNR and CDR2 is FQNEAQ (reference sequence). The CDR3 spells CASSFDPGWETQYF. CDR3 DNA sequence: TGTGCCAGCAGCTTCGATCCAGGGTGGGAGACCCAGTACTTC. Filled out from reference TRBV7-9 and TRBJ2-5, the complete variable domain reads DTGVSQNPRHKITKRGQNVTFRCDPISEHNRLYWYRQTLGQGPEFLTYFQNEAQLEKSRLLSDRFSAERPKGSFSTLEIQRTEQGDSAMYLCASSFDPGWETQYFGPGTRLLVL.

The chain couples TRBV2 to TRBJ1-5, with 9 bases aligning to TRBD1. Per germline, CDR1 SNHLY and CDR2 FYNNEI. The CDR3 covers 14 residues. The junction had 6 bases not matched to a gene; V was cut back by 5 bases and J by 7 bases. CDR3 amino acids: CASSFDRGDQPQHF. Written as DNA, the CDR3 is TGTGCCAGCAGTTTCGACAGGGGGGACCAGCCCCAGCATTTT.

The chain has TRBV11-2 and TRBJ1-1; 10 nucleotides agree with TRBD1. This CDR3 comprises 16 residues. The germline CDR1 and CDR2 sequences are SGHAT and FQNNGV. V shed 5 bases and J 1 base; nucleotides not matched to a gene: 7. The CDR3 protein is CASSRRQGAGNTEAFF. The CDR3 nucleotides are TGTGCCAGCAGCCGAAGACAGGGGGCTGGGAACACTGAAGCTTTCTTT.

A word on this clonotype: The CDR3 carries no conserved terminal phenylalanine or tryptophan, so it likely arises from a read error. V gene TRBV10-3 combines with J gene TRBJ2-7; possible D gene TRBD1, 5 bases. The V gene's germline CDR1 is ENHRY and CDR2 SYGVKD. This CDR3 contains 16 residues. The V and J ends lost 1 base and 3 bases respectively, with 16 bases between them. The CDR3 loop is CAISEWGRELFYEQYL. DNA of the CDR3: TGTGCCATCAGTGAGTGGGGCAGGGAATTATTCTACGAGCAGTACTTA.

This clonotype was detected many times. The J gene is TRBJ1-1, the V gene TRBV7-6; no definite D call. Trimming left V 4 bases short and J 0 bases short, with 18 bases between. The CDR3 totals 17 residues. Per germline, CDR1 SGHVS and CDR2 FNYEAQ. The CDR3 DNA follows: TGTGCCAGCAGCTCTAAAGCGCCAGGAGGTATGAACACTGAAGCTTTCTTT. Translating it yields CASSSKAPGGMNTEAFF.

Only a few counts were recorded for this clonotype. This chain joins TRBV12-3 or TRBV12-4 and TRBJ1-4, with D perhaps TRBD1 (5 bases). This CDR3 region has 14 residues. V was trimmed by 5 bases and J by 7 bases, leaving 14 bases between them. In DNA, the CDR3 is TGTGCCAGCAGTGGCGTGGGGGGTGGTGAAAAACTGTTTTTT. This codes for CASSGVGGGEKLFF.

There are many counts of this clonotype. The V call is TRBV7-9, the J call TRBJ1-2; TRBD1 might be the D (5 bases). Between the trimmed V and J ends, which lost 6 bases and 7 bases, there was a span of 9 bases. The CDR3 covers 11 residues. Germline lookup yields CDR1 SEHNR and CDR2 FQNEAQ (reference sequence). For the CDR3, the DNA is TGTGCCAGCAGATCGACAGTTGGCTACACCTTC. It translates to CASRSTVGYTF.

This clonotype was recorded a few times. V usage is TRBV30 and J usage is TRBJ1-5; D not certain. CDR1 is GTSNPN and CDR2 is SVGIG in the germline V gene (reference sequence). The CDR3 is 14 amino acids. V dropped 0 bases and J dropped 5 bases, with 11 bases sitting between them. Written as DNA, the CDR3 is TGTGCCTGGAGTGTTGGACTCCTAGATCAGCCCCAGCATTTT. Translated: CAWSVGLLDQPQHF.